The rows below give T cell receptor beta chains drawn from one sample of a study of cytomegalovirus exposure and HLA in healthy donors. Clones were sequenced by immunoSEQ multiplex PCR, and TCRdb holds only the in-frame ones, with some missing. The table records approximately 170,000 clones, about four fifths of them present only once. What was sequenced was PBMCs. These receptors were collected from a man aged 25 to 40 in good health and CMV-seropositive. Each CDR3 is given with its conserved first and last residue. D genes are given only for firm matches. Rows give clone size only sometimes, using once, few, many, or a class for an expanded clone.

abundance: once
v_gene: TRBV2
d_gene: TRBD1
j_gene: TRBJ1-1
CDR3nt: TGTGCCAGCAGTTTCCGACAGGGGACTGAAGCTTTCTTT
CDR3aa: CASSFRQGTEAFF

abundance: NA
v_gene: TRBV4-2
d_gene: NA
j_gene: TRBJ1-5
CDR3nt: TGTGCCAGCAGCCAACCTGGAGGTCAGCCCCAGCATTTT
CDR3aa: CASSQPGGQPQHF

abundance: once
v_gene: TRBV11-3
d_gene: TRBD1
j_gene: TRBJ2-5
CDR3nt: TGTGCCAGCAGCCGGGACAGGGGGCAAGGGACCCAGTACTTC
CDR3aa: CASSRDRGQGTQYF

abundance: NA
v_gene: TRBV9
d_gene: NA
j_gene: TRBJ1-1
CDR3nt: TGTGCCAGCAGCATTACCGGACAGCTGAACACTGAAGCTTTCTTT
CDR3aa: CASSITGQLNTEAFF

abundance: NA
v_gene: TRBV28
d_gene: TRBD1
j_gene: TRBJ2-7
CDR3nt: TGTGCCAGCAGTTTGGGACAGGAGCACTACGAGCAGTACTTC
CDR3aa: CASSLGQEHYEQYF

abundance: NA
v_gene: TRBV19
d_gene: TRBD1
j_gene: TRBJ1-5
CDR3nt: TGTGCCAGTAGTAATCAGGGGGATCAGCCCCAGCATTTT
CDR3aa: CASSNQGDQPQHF

abundance: NA
v_gene: TRBV4-3
d_gene: TRBD2
j_gene: TRBJ2-3
CDR3nt: TGCGCCAGCAGCCCCATAGCGGGGGACACAGATACGCAGTATTTT
CDR3aa: CASSPIAGDTDTQYF

abundance: NA
v_gene: TRBV10-1
d_gene: TRBD2
j_gene: TRBJ2-7
CDR3nt: TGCGCCAGCAGCTCTAGCGGGGACTCCTACGAGCAGTACTTC
CDR3aa: CASSSSGDSYEQYF

abundance: NA
v_gene: TRBV2
d_gene: NA
j_gene: TRBJ2-1
CDR3nt: TGTGCCAGCAGAATGGAGGCAGCACCTAGCCATGAGCAGTTCTTC
CDR3aa: CASRMEAAPSHEQFF

abundance: NA
v_gene: TRBV27
d_gene: NA
j_gene: TRBJ1-4
CDR3nt: TGTGCCAGCAGGGGAAGACAGGATGAAAAACTGTTTTTT
CDR3aa: CASRGRQDEKLFF

abundance: NA
v_gene: TRBV7-2
d_gene: TRBD2
j_gene: TRBJ2-2
CDR3nt: TGTGCCAGCAGCTTAGTAGCGGGGGATACCGGGGAGCTGTTTTTT
CDR3aa: CASSLVAGDTGELFF

abundance: NA
v_gene: TRBV5-1
d_gene: NA
j_gene: TRBJ1-1
CDR3nt: TGCGCCAGCAGCCTAGGACAGCTAGCTGAAGCTTTCTTT
CDR3aa: CASSLGQLAEAFF

abundance: NA
v_gene: TRBV6-1
d_gene: TRBD1
j_gene: TRBJ1-2
CDR3nt: TGTGCCAGCAGTGATAGAGGACAGGGGCCCTATGGCTACACCTTC
CDR3aa: CASSDRGQGPYGYTF

abundance: NA
v_gene: TRBV19
d_gene: TRBD2
j_gene: TRBJ2-1
CDR3nt: TGTGCCAGTAGTTGGCTAGCGGGAGATGAGCAGTTCTTC
CDR3aa: CASSWLAGDEQFF

abundance: NA
v_gene: TRBV2
d_gene: NA
j_gene: TRBJ2-2
CDR3nt: TGTGCCAGCAAGCGTAACACCGGGGAGCTGTTTTTT
CDR3aa: CASKRNTGELFF